Listed below are T cell receptor beta chains from one sample, sequenced in a study of neurological immune-mediated disorders. TCRdb independently ran MiXCR on the 5' RACE reads; one entry per CDR3 protein. In the table there are fewer than 50,000 distinct CDR3 sequences, roughly 15% of which are singletons. Input material: CD4+ T cells from blood. Every receptor here comes from a woman aged 60 to 75 with HTLV-1-associated myelopathy (HAM/TSP). Each CDR3 is given with its conserved first and last residue.

J gene: TRBJ1-2; V gene: TRBV25-1; CDR3 length: 17; CDR3 protein: CASSEHPSADSNYGYTF
J gene: TRBJ2-1; V gene: TRBV4-1; CDR3 length: 14; CDR3 protein: CASSQPTTGDEQFF
J gene: TRBJ2-6; V gene: TRBV11-2; CDR3 length: 17; CDR3 protein: CASSLIGSSYGANVLTF
J gene: TRBJ2-2; V gene: TRBV5-1; CDR3 length: 14; CDR3 protein: CASSGTGGAGELFF
J gene: TRBJ2-7; V gene: TRBV5-1; CDR3 length: 14; CDR3 protein: CASSRGAAGYEQYF
J gene: TRBJ1-2; V gene: TRBV6-6; CDR3 length: 14; CDR3 protein: CASSKFEGGYGYTF
J gene: TRBJ2-7; V gene: TRBV29-1; CDR3 length: 13; CDR3 protein: CSVERTADGEQYF
J gene: TRBJ1-1; V gene: TRBV20-1; CDR3 length: 13; CDR3 protein: CSARDWSGAEAFF
J gene: TRBJ2-3; V gene: TRBV5-6; CDR3 length: 14; CDR3 protein: CASSPRQGRDTQYF
J gene: TRBJ2-5; V gene: TRBV29-1; CDR3 length: 13; CDR3 protein: CSGRWQSQETQYF
J gene: TRBJ2-5; V gene: TRBV20-1; CDR3 length: 15; CDR3 protein: CSARSVGGNQETQYF
J gene: TRBJ2-7; V gene: TRBV5-5; CDR3 length: 14; CDR3 protein: CASSPQTVSYEQYF
J gene: TRBJ2-3; V gene: TRBV5-1; CDR3 length: 15; CDR3 protein: CASRGTSDSLDTQYF
J gene: TRBJ2-2; V gene: TRBV7-6; CDR3 length: 14; CDR3 protein: CASSPPFFTGELFF
J gene: TRBJ1-1; V gene: TRBV5-1; CDR3 length: 13; CDR3 protein: CASSQATGTEAFF
J gene: TRBJ1-2; V gene: TRBV3-1; CDR3 length: 15; CDR3 protein: CASSQGQDLWGGYTF
J gene: TRBJ1-2; V gene: TRBV20-1; CDR3 length: 17; CDR3 protein: CSARDIETGSLPYGYTF